This T cell receptor beta chain was recorded in a study of cytomegalovirus exposure and HLA in healthy donors. Notes on the study in general: Most sequenced TCRs were rare (though some public TCRs occurred in many donors). There were a few CMV-associated chains whose specificity for CMV antigens was confirmed in vitro. The TCR clusters that emerged in the first cohort tended, a later analysis found, to co-occur in the approximately 120 validation repertoires.

With respect to this clone: Its antigen remains unidentified.

This table comes from immunoSEQ multiplex PCR, and its TCRdb copy is limited to in-frame clones, with some not included. The data contain about 180,000 clones, around nine tenths of them singletons. CDR1 SGHVS and CDR2 FQNEAQ come from the germline V gene. The CDR3 contains 16 residues. Unmatched junction bases numbered 9, after V lost 5 bases and J lost 4 bases. The sequence was obtained from a woman aged 25 to 39 in good health and CMV-seronegative. Source material: PBMCs. The J gene is TRBJ1-3, the V gene TRBV7-8, with 9 bases identical to TRBD1. The CDR3 nucleotides read TGTGCCAGCAGCGCAGCTACAGGGGGCCGAGGAAACACCATATATTTT. As protein: CASSAATGGRGNTIYF.